This TCR beta chain was found in a study of Graves' ophthalmopathy and Graves' hyperthyroidism. As for the study in general: Before any treatment, peripheral blood was taken at the initial diagnosis.

Ineligible for inclusion were patients with other autoimmune diseases, uncontrolled infections, pregnancy or lactation. For repertoire sequencing, the TCR beta CDR3 regions were amplified from RNA transcripts. In the first round, RT-PCR was carried out with HTBI primers, and a multiplex PCR formed the second round. TCRdb passed the multiplex PCR reads through MiXCR, listing each CDR3 protein once. The table has about 740,000 distinct CDR3 sequences, roughly two fifths seen once. This clonotype was observed many times. Trimming removed 1 base from V and 5 bases from J; junction bases left unmatched: 2. Germline-derived CDR1 and CDR2 are SGHTS and YDEGEE. This CDR3 region has 15 residues.

V is TRBV5-8 and J is TRBJ2-5; 13 bases are a match to TRBD2. The receptor comes from an adult man with Graves' ophthalmopathy. Material for sequencing was peripheral blood. This chain's CDR3 is CASSLTSGRAETQYF. CDR3 DNA: TGTGCCAGCAGCTTGACTAGCGGGAGGGCTGAGACCCAGTACTTC.